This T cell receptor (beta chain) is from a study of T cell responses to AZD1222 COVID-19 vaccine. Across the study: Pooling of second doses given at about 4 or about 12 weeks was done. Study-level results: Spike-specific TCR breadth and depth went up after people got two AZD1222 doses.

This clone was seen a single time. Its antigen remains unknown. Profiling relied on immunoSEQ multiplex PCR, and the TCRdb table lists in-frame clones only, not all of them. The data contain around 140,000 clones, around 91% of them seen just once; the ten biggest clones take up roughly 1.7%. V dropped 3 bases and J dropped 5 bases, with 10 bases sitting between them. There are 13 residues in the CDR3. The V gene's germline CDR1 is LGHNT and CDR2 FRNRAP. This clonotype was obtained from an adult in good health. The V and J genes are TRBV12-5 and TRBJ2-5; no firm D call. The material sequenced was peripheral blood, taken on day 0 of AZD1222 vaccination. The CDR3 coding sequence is TGTGCTAGTGGTTTCCTAGGGTCTGAGACCCAGTACTTC. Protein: CASGFLGSETQYF. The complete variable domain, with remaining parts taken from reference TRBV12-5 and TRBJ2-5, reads DARVTQTPRHKVTEMGQEVTMRCQPILGHNTVFWYRQTMMQGLELLAYFRNRAPLDDSGMPKDRFSAEMPDATLATLKIQPSEPRDSAVYFCASGFLGSETQYFGPGTRLLVL.